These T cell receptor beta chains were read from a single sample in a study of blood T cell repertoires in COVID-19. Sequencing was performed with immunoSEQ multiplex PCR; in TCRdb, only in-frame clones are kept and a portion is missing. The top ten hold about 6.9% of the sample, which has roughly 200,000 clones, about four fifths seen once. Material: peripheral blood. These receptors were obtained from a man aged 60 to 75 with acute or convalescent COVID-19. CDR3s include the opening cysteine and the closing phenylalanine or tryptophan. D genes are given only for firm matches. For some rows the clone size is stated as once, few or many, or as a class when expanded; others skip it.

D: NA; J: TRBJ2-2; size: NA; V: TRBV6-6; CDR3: CATSIGLIVTGELFF; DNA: TGTGCCACCTCCATAGGACTAATCGTCACCGGGGAGCTGTTTTTT
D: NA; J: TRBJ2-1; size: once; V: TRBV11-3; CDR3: CASSFTGRGAEQFF; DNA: TGTGCCAGCAGCTTCACTGGCAGGGGTGCTGAGCAGTTCTTC
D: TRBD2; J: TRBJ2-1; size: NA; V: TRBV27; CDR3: CASSLSTSGFGNEQFF; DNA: TGTGCCAGCAGTTTAAGTACTAGCGGGTTCGGCAATGAGCAGTTCTTC
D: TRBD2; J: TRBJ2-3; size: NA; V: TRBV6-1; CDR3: CASSEPGRGTDTQYF; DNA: TGTGCCAGCAGTGAACCAGGGAGGGGTACAGATACGCAGTATTTT
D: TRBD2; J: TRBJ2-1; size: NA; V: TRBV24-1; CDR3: CATSPAGGHNEQFF; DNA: TGTGCCACCAGCCCAGCGGGGGGCCACAATGAGCAGTTCTTC
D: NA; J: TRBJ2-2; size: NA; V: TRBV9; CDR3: CASSVWGAGELFF; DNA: TGTGCCAGCAGCGTATGGGGGGCCGGGGAGCTGTTTTTT
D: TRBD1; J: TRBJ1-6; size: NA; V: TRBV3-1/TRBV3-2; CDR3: CASREQTGRVGSPLHF; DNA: TGTGCCAGCAGAGAGCAGACAGGGCGGGTGGGATCACCCCTCCACTTT
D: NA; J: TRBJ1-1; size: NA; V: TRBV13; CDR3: CASVIRDVMNTEAFF; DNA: TGTGCCAGCGTGATTCGGGATGTCATGAACACTGAAGCTTTCTTT
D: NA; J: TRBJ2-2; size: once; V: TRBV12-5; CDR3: CASGLPAQVNTGELFF; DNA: TGTGCTAGTGGTTTGCCGGCTCAGGTGAACACCGGGGAGCTGTTTTTT
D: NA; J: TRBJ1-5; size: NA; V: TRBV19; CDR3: CASNRAAGYNQPQHF; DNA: TGTGCCAGTAATCGGGCGGCGGGTTACAATCAGCCCCAGCATTTT
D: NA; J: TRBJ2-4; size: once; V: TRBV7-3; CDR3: CASSFSERNIQYF; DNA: TGTGCCAGCAGCTTTTCAGAGCGAAACATTCAGTACTTC
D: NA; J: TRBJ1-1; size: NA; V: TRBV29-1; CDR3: CSVARGLTGTEAFF; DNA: TGCAGCGTTGCCCGAGGGCTTACGGGCACTGAAGCTTTCTTT
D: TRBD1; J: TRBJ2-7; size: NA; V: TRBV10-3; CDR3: CAISKGQGVSYEQYF; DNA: TGTGCCATCAGTAAGGGACAGGGGGTCTCCTACGAGCAGTACTTC
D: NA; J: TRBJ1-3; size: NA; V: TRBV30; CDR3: CAWTQGISGNTIYF; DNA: TGTGCCTGGACTCAGGGGATTTCTGGAAACACCATATATTTT
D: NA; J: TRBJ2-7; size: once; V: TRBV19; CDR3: CASSIMGRPTYEQYF; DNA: TGTGCCAGTAGTATAATGGGCAGGCCGACCTACGAGCAGTACTTC
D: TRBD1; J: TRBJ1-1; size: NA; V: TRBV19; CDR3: CASRTGVTQNTEAFF; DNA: TGTGCCAGTAGGACAGGGGTAACACAGAACACTGAAGCTTTCTTT
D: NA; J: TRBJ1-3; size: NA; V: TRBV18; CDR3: CASSPVLGNTIYF; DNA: TGTGCCAGCTCACCCGTTCTTGGAAACACCATATATTTT
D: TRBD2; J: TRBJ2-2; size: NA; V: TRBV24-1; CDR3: CAAGGSEVNTGELFF; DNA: TGTGCCGCTGGCGGGAGTGAAGTTAACACCGGGGAGCTGTTTTTT
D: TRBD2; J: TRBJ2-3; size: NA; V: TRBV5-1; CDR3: CASSLVRTSGSSSDTQYF; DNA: TGCGCCAGCAGCTTGGTGAGGACTAGCGGGAGCTCCTCAGATACGCAGTATTTT
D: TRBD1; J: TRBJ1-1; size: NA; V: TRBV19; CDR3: CASTRTQGMNTEAFF; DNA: TGTGCCAGTACCCGCACACAGGGGATGAACACTGAAGCTTTCTTT
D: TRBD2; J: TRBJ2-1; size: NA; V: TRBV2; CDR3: CASSEALWGGYNEQFF; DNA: TGTGCCAGCAGTGAAGCGCTTTGGGGGGGCTACAATGAGCAGTTCTTC
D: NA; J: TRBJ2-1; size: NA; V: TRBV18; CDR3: CASSPPSSNEQFF; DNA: TGTGCCAGCTCACCACCATCCAGCAATGAGCAGTTCTTC
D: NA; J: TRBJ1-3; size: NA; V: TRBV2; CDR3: CASSELAEPGNTIYF; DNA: TGTGCCAGCAGTGAGCTGGCTGAACCTGGAAACACCATATATTTT
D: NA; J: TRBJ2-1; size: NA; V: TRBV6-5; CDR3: CASSSLDTYNEQFF; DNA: TGTGCCAGCAGCTCCTTGGACACGTACAATGAGCAGTTCTTC
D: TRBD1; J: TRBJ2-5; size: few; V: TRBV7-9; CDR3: CASSSSTGQETQYF; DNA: TGTGCCAGCAGCTCATCGACAGGGCAAGAGACCCAGTACTTC
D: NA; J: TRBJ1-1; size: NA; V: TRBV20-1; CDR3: CSASAGGRPEAFF; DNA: TGCAGTGCTAGTGCCGGGGGAAGACCTGAAGCTTTCTTT
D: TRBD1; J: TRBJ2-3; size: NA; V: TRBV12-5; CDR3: CASGYLKDGQGATDTQYF; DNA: TGTGCTAGTGGCTACCTAAAGGACGGACAGGGGGCCACAGATACGCAGTATTTT
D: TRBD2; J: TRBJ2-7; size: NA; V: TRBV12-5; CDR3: CASGAGASYEQYF; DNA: TGTGCTAGTGGAGCGGGAGCCTCCTACGAGCAGTACTTC
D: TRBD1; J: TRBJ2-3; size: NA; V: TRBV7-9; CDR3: CASSLLGRQGRDTQYF; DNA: TGTGCCAGCAGCTTACTGGGGAGACAGGGTAGGGATACGCAGTATTTT
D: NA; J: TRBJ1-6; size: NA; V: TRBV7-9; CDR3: CASSLQQHNSPLHF; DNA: TGTGCCAGCAGCTTACAACAACATAATTCACCCCTCCACTTT
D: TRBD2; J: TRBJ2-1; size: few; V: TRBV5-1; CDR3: CASSPTPRGVGGNEQFF; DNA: TGCGCCAGCAGCCCCACTCCTCGGGGGGTTGGCGGCAATGAGCAGTTCTTC
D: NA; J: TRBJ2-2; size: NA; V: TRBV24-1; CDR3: CATSGLSDTGELFF; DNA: TGTGCCACCAGTGGGTTATCGGACACCGGGGAGCTGTTTTTT
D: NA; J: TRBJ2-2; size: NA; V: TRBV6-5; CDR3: CASRGQGGTGELFF; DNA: TGTGCCAGCAGGGGGCAGGGTGGGACCGGGGAGCTGTTTTTT
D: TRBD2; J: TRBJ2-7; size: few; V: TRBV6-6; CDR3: CASSYSTAGVYEQYF; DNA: TGTGCCAGCAGTTACTCGACAGCGGGAGTTTACGAGCAGTACTTC
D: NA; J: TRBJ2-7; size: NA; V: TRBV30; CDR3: CAWSTGAGTYEQYF; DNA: TGTGCCTGGAGTACAGGGGCGGGAACCTACGAGCAGTACTTC
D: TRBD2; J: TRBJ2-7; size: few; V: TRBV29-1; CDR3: CSPRASGGLSYEQYF; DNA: TGCAGCCCGAGGGCTAGCGGGGGCCTCTCCTACGAGCAGTACTTC
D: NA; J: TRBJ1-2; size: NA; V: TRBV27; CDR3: CASSFKGGNYGYTF; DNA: TGTGCCAGCAGTTTTAAGGGGGGGAACTATGGCTACACCTTC
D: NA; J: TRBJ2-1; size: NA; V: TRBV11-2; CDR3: CASSLGGSGNPKEQFF; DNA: TGTGCCAGCAGCTTAGGCGGGTCTGGGAACCCAAAGGAGCAGTTCTTC
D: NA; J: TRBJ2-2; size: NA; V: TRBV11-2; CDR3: CASSLAGVFPGELFF; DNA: TGTGCCAGCAGCTTAGCGGGAGTTTTCCCCGGGGAGCTGTTTTTT
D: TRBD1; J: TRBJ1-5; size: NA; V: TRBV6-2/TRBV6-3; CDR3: CASSYAQGASSNQPQHF; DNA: TGTGCCAGCAGTTATGCTCAGGGGGCTTCTAGCAATCAGCCCCAGCATTTT
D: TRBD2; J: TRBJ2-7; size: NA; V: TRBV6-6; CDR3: CASSYSPSGNSYEQYF; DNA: TGTGCCAGCAGTTACTCACCTAGCGGGAATTCCTACGAGCAGTACTTC
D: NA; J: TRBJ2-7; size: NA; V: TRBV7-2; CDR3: CASSLRQAEQYF; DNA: TGTGCCAGCAGCCTAAGACAGGCGGAGCAGTACTTC
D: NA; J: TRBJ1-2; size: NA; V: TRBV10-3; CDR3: CAISPGAQAYGYTF; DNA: TGTGCCATCAGTCCGGGAGCTCAAGCCTATGGCTACACCTTC
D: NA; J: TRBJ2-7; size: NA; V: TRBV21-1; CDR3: CASSTERGVSYEQYF; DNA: TGTGCCAGCAGCACAGAGCGGGGGGTCTCCTACGAGCAGTACTTC
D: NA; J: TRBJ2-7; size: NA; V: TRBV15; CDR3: CATSRRPTYEQYF; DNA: TGTGCCACCAGCAGGCGGCCGACCTACGAGCAGTACTTC
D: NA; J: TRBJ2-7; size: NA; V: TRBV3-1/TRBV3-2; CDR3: CASSPQDEQYF; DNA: TGTGCCAGCAGCCCCCAGGACGAGCAGTACTTC
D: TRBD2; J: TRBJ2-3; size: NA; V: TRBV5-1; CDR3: CASSEGLAGLTDTQYF; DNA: TGCGCCAGCAGCGAGGGACTAGCGGGATTAACAGATACGCAGTATTTT
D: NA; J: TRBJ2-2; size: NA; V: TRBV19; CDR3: CASSIITGELFF; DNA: TGTGCCAGTAGTATTATCACCGGGGAGCTGTTTTTT
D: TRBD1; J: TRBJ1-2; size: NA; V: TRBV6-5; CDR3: CASRGTGEGRYGYTF; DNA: TGTGCCAGCAGAGGGACAGGGGAAGGGAGATATGGCTACACCTTC
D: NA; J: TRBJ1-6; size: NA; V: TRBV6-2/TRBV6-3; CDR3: CASSYYKTTKGNSPLHF; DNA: TGTGCCAGCAGTTACTATAAAACCACAAAGGGGAATTCACCCCTCCACTTT
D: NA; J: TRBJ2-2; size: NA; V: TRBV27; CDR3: CASSLVYTGELFF; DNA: TGTGCCAGCAGTTTAGTATACACCGGGGAGCTGTTTTTT
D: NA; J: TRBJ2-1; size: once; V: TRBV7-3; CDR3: CASSLGAVNEQFF; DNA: TGTGCCAGCAGCTTAGGGGCAGTCAATGAGCAGTTCTTC
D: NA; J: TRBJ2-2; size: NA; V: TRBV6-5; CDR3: CASSKQNTGELFF; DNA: TGTGCCAGCAGTAAACAGAACACCGGGGAGCTGTTTTTT
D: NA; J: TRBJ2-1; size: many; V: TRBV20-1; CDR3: CSATSEQFF; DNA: TGCAGTGCTACGAGTGAGCAGTTCTTC
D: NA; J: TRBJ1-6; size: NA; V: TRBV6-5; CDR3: CASSPVGQSNSPLHF; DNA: TGTGCCAGCAGTCCCGTTGGACAGAGTAATTCACCCCTCCACTTT